Listed below are T cell receptor beta chains from one sample, sequenced in a study of T cells in Graves' hyperthyroidism and ophthalmopathy. TCRdb analysed the multiplex PCR reads with MiXCR anew, one entry per CDR3 protein. There are about half a million distinct CDR3 sequences in the sample; roughly 20% occur only once, and around 27% lies in the top ten. The specimen was blood. These receptor sequences come from a man between 18 and 29 years old with Graves' hyperthyroidism. The CDR3 runs from the conserved cysteine through the conserved F or W. The D gene is left open where the match is weak. Expanded clones get a size class; other rows say once, few or many, or leave the size out.

d_gene	v_gene	j_gene	abundance	CDR3nt	CDR3aa
.	TRBV12-5	TRBJ2-2	.	TGTGCTAGTGGGACCGGGTTTGGGGGGGCTGAGGAGCTGTTTTTT	CASGTGFGGAEELFF
TRBD2	TRBV20-1	TRBJ2-4	many	TGCAGTGCCAAGTCGGGAGGAGCCAAAAACATTCAGTACTTC	CSAKSGGAKNIQYF
TRBD1	TRBV29-1	TRBJ2-7	.	TGCAGCGTTGAAGGCGCAGGGGGTATCTACGAGCAGTACTTC	CSVEGAGGIYEQYF
.	TRBV11-2	TRBJ2-7	.	TGTGCCAGCAGCTTAGGACAGCTGCTCTACGAGCAGTACTTC	CASSLGQLLYEQYF
.	TRBV2	TRBJ2-5	many	TGTGCCAGCAGTGAACCGTCGGGGTTGGAGACCCAGTACTTC	CASSEPSGLETQYF
.	TRBV6-1	TRBJ2-4	.	TGTGCCAGCAGTGATGAAGGTATAGCCAAAAACATTAAGTACTTC	CASSDEGIAKNIKYF
TRBD2	TRBV12-3/TRBV12-4	TRBJ2-7	many	TGTGCCAGCAGTCGTACTAGCGGGGGTCTCGAATCCTACGAGCAGTACTTC	CASSRTSGGLESYEQYF
.	TRBV28	TRBJ1-5	few	TGTGCCAGCAGTTTATTTGGGGGCCTGGGCAATCAGCCCCAGCATTTT	CASSLFGGLGNQPQHF
.	TRBV6-1	TRBJ2-5	.	TGTGCCAGCACACCTTCGTGGGGGGTAAAGGAGACCCAGTACTTC	CASTPSWGVKETQYF
.	TRBV28	TRBJ1-1	many	TGTGCCAGCAGTTCCGTCGGCACTGAAGCTTTCTTT	CASSSVGTEAFF
.	TRBV7-2	TRBJ2-5	many	TGTGCCAGCAGCCACCCAGGGAAAGAGACCCAGTACTTC	CASSHPGKETQYF
.	TRBV12-3/TRBV12-4	TRBJ2-7	many	TGTGCCAGCAGCGCCGGGACCCACGAGCAGTACTTC	CASSAGTHEQYF
TRBD2	TRBV28	TRBJ2-5	many	TGTGCCAGATCTTCCCCCCGGGGGGAAGAGACCCAGTACTTC	CARSSPRGEETQYF
.	TRBV5-5	TRBJ1-5	.	TGTGCCAGCAGCCGTGAAGGATATAGCAATCAGCCCCAGCATTTT	CASSREGYSNQPQHF
.	TRBV5-1	TRBJ2-7	many	TGCGCCAGCAGCTTGGCCGCAGGGTCCCACGAGCAGTACTTC	CASSLAAGSHEQYF
.	TRBV7-9	TRBJ2-7	.	TGTGCCAGCAGCTCTACAGGGACCGGGTTCTACGAGCAGTACTTC	CASSSTGTGFYEQYF
.	TRBV6-5	TRBJ1-1	many	TGTGCCAGCAGCCTAGTGAGTGCTGAAGCTTTCTTT	CASSLVSAEAFF
.	TRBV12-3/TRBV12-4	TRBJ2-4	few	TGTGCCAGCAGCCCCGACGGTTCCCGAAACATTAAGTACTTC	CASSPDGSRNIKYF
.	TRBV7-8	TRBJ2-5	.	TGTGCCAGCAGCTTAGTTACCAGTGAAGAGACCCAGTACTTC	CASSLVTSEETQYF
TRBD1	TRBV12-3/TRBV12-4	TRBJ1-2	.	TGTGCCAGCAGATACAGGGGCCGAGACTATGGCTACACCTTC	CASRYRGRDYGYTF
.	TRBV5-4	TRBJ2-7	.	TGTGCCAGCACTAGGGGCGGAGAGCCCCAGCAGTACTTC	CASTRGGEPQQYF
TRBD1	TRBV10-3	TRBJ2-7	many	TGTGCCACCGGACAGGGGGCCTACGAGCAGTACTTC	CATGQGAYEQYF
TRBD1	TRBV7-9	TRBJ2-7	many	TGTGCCAGCAGGGGGGACAGGGGTACGGGGGAGCAGTACTTC	CASRGDRGTGEQYF
.	TRBV2	TRBJ1-2	many	TGTGCCAGCGTCCCGATGGGAAGTGCTTCTGGCTACACCTTC	CASVPMGSASGYTF
.	TRBV29-1	TRBJ2-5	few	TGCAGCGTTGAAGAAGGGCCAGGGCAAGAGACCCAGTACTTC	CSVEEGPGQETQYF
.	TRBV5-1	TRBJ2-5	few	TGCGCCAGCAGCTCCTGGACTGGGGCAGAGACCCAGTACTTC	CASSSWTGAETQYF
.	TRBV12-3/TRBV12-4	TRBJ2-5	many	TGTGCCAGCAATCTAGAGGCGAGTGGGGAGACCCAGTACTTC	CASNLEASGETQYF
TRBD1	TRBV2	TRBJ1-1	many	TGTGCCGGGCTTGACAGGGGAACTGAAGCTTTCTTT	CAGLDRGTEAFF
.	TRBV11-2	TRBJ1-3	many	TGTGCCAGCAGCAACCAACCGGGTTTGGCGAACACCGTATATTTT	CASSNQPGLANTVYF
.	TRBV6-5	TRBJ1-2	many	TGTGCCAGCAGTTCAAAAAACAGGGACGGCTACACCTTC	CASSSKNRDGYTF
.	TRBV28	TRBJ1-5	many	TGTGCCAGCTCCCTCCTGGGGGCAATCCTTAAGCATTTT	CASSLLGAILKHF
.	TRBV30	TRBJ1-1	many	TGTGCCTGGAAGTACGTCGGGATGAACACTGAAGCTTTCTTT	CAWKYVGMNTEAFF
TRBD1	TRBV15	TRBJ1-5	many	TGTGCCACCAGCAGAGAAAGACAGGGGCAACAGCCCCAGCATTTT	CATSRERQGQQPQHF
.	TRBV12-3/TRBV12-4	TRBJ2-2	many	TGTGCCAGCACAGGGGACTATTCGGTGGGCGGGGAGCTGTTTTTT	CASTGDYSVGGELFF
TRBD1	TRBV6-5	TRBJ1-5	.	TGTGCCAGCAGTTACTCCTACAGGGGTGCGAATCAGCCCCAGCATTTT	CASSYSYRGANQPQHF
.	TRBV29-1	TRBJ2-7	once	TGCAGCGCAGTCGATTCCGTGACGGGCGAGCAGTACTTC	CSAVDSVTGEQYF
.	TRBV5-4	TRBJ1-1	many	TGTGCCAGCAGCTTGTACTCGGGAACTGAAGCTTTCTTT	CASSLYSGTEAFF
TRBD2	TRBV7-8	TRBJ2-7	many	TGTGCCAGCAGCTTGGCCGGGAGGAGGGACGAGCAGTACTTC	CASSLAGRRDEQYF
.	TRBV28	TRBJ1-1	many	TGTGCCAGCAGTAATGGTTTCTTT	CASSNGFF
.	TRBV6-1	TRBJ1-2	many	TGTGCCAGCAGTAGACAGGCGGCCGAGAATGGCTACACCTTC	CASSRQAAENGYTF
.	TRBV28	TRBJ1-1	many	TGTGCCAGCAGCTTGATGAACGGACGAATGAACACTGAAGCTTTCTTT	CASSLMNGRMNTEAFF
.	TRBV9	TRBJ1-2	many	TGTGCCAGCAGCGCGGACAGCCGTAACTATGGCTACACCTTC	CASSADSRNYGYTF
.	TRBV5-1	TRBJ2-7	.	TGCGCCAGCAGCTTAACCAACGCCTACGAGCAGTACTTC	CASSLTNAYEQYF
.	TRBV4-1	TRBJ1-2	.	TGCGCCAGCAGCCGGGCGCCCGGGGGCTATGGCTACACCTTC	CASSRAPGGYGYTF
TRBD1	TRBV7-9	TRBJ2-5	many	TGTGCCAGCAGCTCCCCGGGGACAGGGGGTCAAGAGACCCAGTACTTC	CASSSPGTGGQETQYF
TRBD2	TRBV5-1	TRBJ2-7	few	TGCGCCAGCAGCTTGGGGGTTAGCGGGGGGTTCTCCGAGCAGTACTTC	CASSLGVSGGFSEQYF
.	TRBV12-3/TRBV12-4	TRBJ1-2	many	TGTGCCAGCAGGCCCCGGGACAAAAAAGGAGGCTACACCTTC	CASRPRDKKGGYTF
.	TRBV7-8	TRBJ2-5	.	TGTGCCAGCGTCGGGGAGACCCAGTACTTC	CASVGETQYF